This TCR beta chain was obtained from a study of CD8 T cells in ankylosing spondylitis. Study results and limitations: Disease-associated clonotypes exhibited CD8+ identity and were relatively infrequent in peripheral blood. Reported data indicate significant enrichment of disease-linked clones within matched ankylosing spondylitis synovial fluid.

5'-RACE, quantitative and with molecular barcodes, yielded the TCR beta libraries. TCRdb fed the 5' RACE reads into MiXCR, producing one record per CDR3 protein. The sample consists of about 340,000 distinct CDR3 sequences, 20% to 25% of them appearing once. Turning to this clonotype: Its antigen is currently unknown.

The CDR3 covers 14 residues. Germline CDR1 is SQVTM and CDR2 is ANQGSEA. Trimming took off 1 base at V and 4 bases at J, with 13 bases between the two ends. Input material: blood, either unsorted or a sorted T cell fraction (not recorded which). The chain combines TRBV29-1 with TRBJ1-2; perhaps TRBD1 as D (5 bases). The source of this sequence is a male donor with ankylosing spondylitis or in good health (not recorded which). CDR3 protein: CSVEGGGVVYGYTF. The CDR3 DNA is TGCAGCGTTGAAGGTGGGGGGGTCGTCTATGGCTACACCTTC.